This T cell receptor (beta chain) was observed in a study of T cells in Graves' hyperthyroidism and ophthalmopathy. Germline loops: CDR1 SNHLY, CDR2 FYNNEI. V was clipped by 0 bases and J by 5 bases; unmatched bases: 3. The CDR3 is made up of 14 amino acids. Points from the study as a whole: Blood held most thyroid clonotypes expanded above 0.001 frequency.

Researchers amplified the TCR beta CDR3 regions from RNA transcripts. TCR CDR3 underwent first-round RT-PCR with the HTBI primer set. In TCRdb, the multiplex PCR reads were re-called with MiXCR into one record per CDR3 protein. Of approximately 420,000 distinct CDR3 sequences listed, 15% are singletons. This clonotype was recorded many times. Its antigen is undetermined. The TCR comes from a woman in her twenties or thirties with Graves' hyperthyroidism. Material: blood. The chain joins TRBV2 to TRBJ2-5; 7 bases align to TRBD2. The CDR3 reads CASSEAGGKETQYF. For the CDR3, the DNA is TGTGCCAGCAGTGAAGCGGGAGGGAAGGAGACCCAGTACTTC.